The next 32 T cell receptor beta chains were all read from a single sample in a study of blood T cell repertoires in COVID-19. Using immunoSEQ multiplex PCR, the repertoire was profiled, and TCRdb retains in-frame clones only, with some absent. There are about 120,000 clones in the sample; roughly four fifths occur only once, and approximately 17% lies in the top ten. Source material: peripheral blood. These receptors all stem from a woman aged 60-75 years with acute or convalescent COVID-19.

This chain connects TRBV7-3 to TRBJ2-1; 8 positions match TRBD1. Germline loops: CDR1 SGHTA, CDR2 FQGTGA. The CDR3 extends over 16 amino acids. The J segment lost 6 bases and the V segment lost 5 bases, leaving 12 bases of the junction unmatched. The CDR3 loop reads CASSRLTGVGVNEQFF. The CDR3 region has the DNA TGTGCCAGCAGCCGTTTGACAGGGGTTGGGGTCAATGAGCAGTTCTTC.

Comment on this clone: The sample holds other DNA sequences that translate to the same CDR3. The J gene is TRBJ1-1, the V gene TRBV11-2; a possible D gene is TRBD1 (5 bases). CDR1 and CDR2 from the germline V gene are SGHAT and FQNNGV. The CDR3 spans 14 residues. V was pared by 1 base and J by 2 bases, with 8 bases between. CDR3 residues: CASSLVQGNTEAFF. CDR3 coding DNA: TGTGCCAGCAGCTTAGTGCAGGGAAACACTGAAGCTTTCTTT.

This chain connects TRBV18 to TRBJ1-1; the D is unclear. In germline, CDR1 is KGHSH, CDR2 LQKENI. The germline V and J ends were trimmed by 3 bases and 11 bases, with 16 bases remaining between them. The CDR3 consists of 13 residues. CDR3 region: CASSPVVFGEAFF. The CDR3, as DNA: TGTGCCAGCTCACCCGTTGTTTTTGGTGAGGCTTTCTTT.

This sequence joins TRBV7-3 and TRBJ2-3, with 10 bases lining up with TRBD2. Germline CDR1 reads SGHTA; CDR2 reads FQGTGA. This CDR3 spans 15 amino acids. Germline trimming cut 3 bases from V and 1 base from J; bases unmatched to any gene: 1. As DNA, the CDR3 is TGTGCCAGCAGCTTTCTAGCGGGGGGCACAGATACGCAGTATTTT. Its translation is CASSFLAGGTDTQYF. The whole variable domain, remainder taken from reference TRBV7-3 and TRBJ2-3, is GAGVSQTPSNKVTEKGKYVELRCDPISGHTALYWYRQSLGQGPEFLIYFQGTGAADDSGLPNDRFFAVRPEGSVSTLKIQRTERGDSAVYLCASSFLAGGTDTQYFGPGTRLTVL.

The chain joins TRBV4-2 to TRBJ1-1, with a weak D call TRBD1 (5 bases). The V gene's germline CDR1 is LGHNA and CDR2 YNFKEQ. The V gene lost 4 bases and the J gene lost 6 bases, with 18 bases spanning the gap. CDR3 size: 15 residues. CDR3 residues: CASSLSGGEGAEAFF. Here the CDR3 DNA reads TGTGCCAGCAGCCTTTCCGGGGGGGAGGGCGCTGAAGCTTTCTTT.

V gene TRBV18 combines with J gene TRBJ1-2; 7 nucleotides match TRBD1. The J segment lost 6 bases and the V segment lost 4 bases, leaving 14 bases of the junction unmatched. This CDR3 is built from 16 residues. Germline V CDR1 and CDR2: KGHSH, LQKENI. As DNA, the CDR3 is TGTGCCAGCTCACTGAGGCCCGGGACAGCCGTTGATGGCTACACCTTC. Its translation: CASSLRPGTAVDGYTF.

This rearrangement joins TRBV19 to TRBJ2-2, with D possibly TRBD1 on 7 matching bases. Germline CDR1 LNHDA, CDR2 SQIVND (reference sequence). CDR3 size: 13 residues. Deletions cut 7 bases from V and 8 bases from J, with 14 bases between. The CDR3 nucleotides read TGTGCCAGTAAGGAGGGGGCGCGTGGGGAGCTGTTTTTT. Protein sequence: CASKEGARGELFF.

The rearrangement links TRBV30 to TRBJ1-1; D remains ambiguous. CDR1 GTSNPN and CDR2 SVGIG come from the germline V gene (reference sequence). V was trimmed by 1 base and J by 0 bases, leaving 3 bases between them. The CDR3 is 12 amino acids. CDR3 nucleotides: TGTGCCTGGAGTGCCGTGAACACTGAAGCTTTCTTT. Amino acids: CAWSAVNTEAFF.

The chain links TRBV6-5 to TRBJ1-5, with 10 bases aligning to TRBD1. Trimming removed 6 bases from V and 9 bases from J; junction bases left unmatched: 8. The germline CDR1 and CDR2 sequences are MNHEY and SVGAGI. This CDR3 region has 14 residues. CDR3 nucleotides: TGTGCCAGCAGCGGGACAGGGGTTTCTCGGCCCCAGCATTTT. It encodes CASSGTGVSRPQHF.

The chain links TRBV10-3 to TRBJ1-5; 8 nucleotides match TRBD1. This CDR3 spans 15 amino acids. V shed 10 bases, J shed 4 bases, and the junction held 12 bases outside the gene matches. CDR1 is ENHRY and CDR2 is SYGVKD in the germline V gene. The CDR3 DNA reads as TGTGCCACCGAAAACGCCGGACAGGGAAATCAGCCCCAGCATTTT. Translated, it gives CATENAGQGNQPQHF.

CDR3: CASSSTGYEQYF. The CDR3 nucleotides are TGTGCCAGCAGCTCGACAGGGTACGAGCAGTACTTC. The chain has TRBV5-5 and TRBJ2-7, with TRBD1 matching 7 bases. Germline CDR1 is SGHKS and CDR2 is YYEKEE (reference sequence). The CDR3 loop spans 12 amino acids. The V segment lost 3 bases and the J segment 4 bases; nucleotides outside the gene matches: 1.

This clone was counted between two and nine times. V gene TRBV20-1 combines with J gene TRBJ1-2; possible D gene TRBD1, 6 bases. The germline CDR1 and CDR2 sequences are DFQATT and SNEGSKA (reference sequence). V was pared by 3 bases and J by 1 base, with 12 bases between. The CDR3 is 14 amino acids. The CDR3 DNA reads TGCAGTGCTAGTTCTGGGGGCAATAACTATGGCTACACCTTC. Encoded protein: CSASSGGNNYGYTF.

V is TRBV28 and J is TRBJ1-5, with 7 bases identical to TRBD1. The CDR3 contains 14 residues. V gave up 4 bases and J gave up 6 bases; unmatched junction bases: 6. Germline V lookup: CDR1 MDHEN, CDR2 SYDVKM. The CDR3 sequence: CASSYRGAIQPQHF. Here the CDR3 DNA reads TGTGCCAGCAGTTACAGGGGCGCTATTCAGCCCCAGCATTTT.

The chain links TRBV19 to TRBJ2-1; TRBD2 aligns across 8 bases. Per germline, CDR1 LNHDA and CDR2 SQIVND (reference sequence). The CDR3 extends over 16 amino acids. Trimming at V came to 3 bases and at J to 4 bases, leaving 8 bases not matched to a gene. The CDR3 loop reads CASSIGAGGAYNEQFF. DNA for the CDR3: TGTGCCAGTAGTATCGGGGCCGGGGGGGCTTACAATGAGCAGTTCTTC. Combining the CDR3 with reference TRBV19 and TRBJ2-1 gives the whole variable domain DGGITQSPKYLFRKEGQNVTLSCEQNLNHDAMYWYRQDPGQGLRLIYYSQIVNDFQKGDIAEGYSVSREKKESFPLTVTSAQKNPTAFYLCASSIGAGGAYNEQFFGPGTRLTVL.

The V call is TRBV10-3, the J call TRBJ2-7, with TRBD1 identical over 9 bases. Germline V gives CDR1 ENHRY, CDR2 SYGVKD. The trim removed 6 bases at V and 0 bases at J, leaving 9 bases unmatched. This CDR3 comprises 16 residues. The CDR3 here is CAISDPPGQGSYEQYF. CDR3 nucleotides: TGTGCCATCAGCGATCCCCCGGGACAGGGCTCCTACGAGCAGTACTTC.

The rearrangement joins TRBV6-6 to TRBJ1-5; possibly TRBD1 for D (6 bases). Trimming removed 6 bases at V and 6 bases at J, with 12 bases between. The length of the CDR3 is 13 residues. Germline values: CDR1 MNHNY, CDR2 SVGAGI (reference sequence). In nucleotides, the CDR3 is TGTGCCAGCAGCCCGGGGGGCACTCAGCCCCAGCATTTT. Its protein is CASSPGGTQPQHF.

In nucleotides, the CDR3 is TGCGCCAGCAGCCAAGATCGGTACACTACTAACTATGGCTACACCTTC. This gives the protein CASSQDRYTTNYGYTF. The chain is built from TRBV4-3 and TRBJ1-2, with D unclear. Germline CDR1 reads LGHNA; CDR2 reads YSLEER. The CDR3 is 16 residues long. Trimming removed 0 bases at V and 0 bases at J, with 11 bases between.

V is TRBV9 and J is TRBJ1-2; 7 positions agree with TRBD1. The CDR3 loop spans 15 amino acids. V lost 0 bases, J lost 0 bases, and 2 bases stayed unmatched. Germline-derived CDR1 and CDR2 are SGDLS and YYNGEE. CDR3 region: CASSVGDRANYGYTF. As DNA, the CDR3 is TGTGCCAGCAGCGTAGGGGACAGAGCTAACTATGGCTACACCTTC. The entire variable domain, with the rest obtained from reference TRBV9 and TRBJ1-2, is as follows: DSGVTQTPKHLITATGQRVTLRCSPRSGDLSVYWYQQSLDQGLQFLIQYYNGEERAKGNILERFSAQQFPDLHSELNLSSLELGDSALYFCASSVGDRANYGYTFGSGTRLTVV.

The CDR3 reads CSVEVDRGEKLFF. CDR3 nucleotide sequence: TGCAGCGTTGAAGTGGACAGGGGTGAAAAACTGTTTTTT. The chain links TRBV29-1 to TRBJ1-4; 9 bases agree with TRBD1. The trim removed 1 base at V and 7 bases at J, leaving 1 base unmatched. The germline gives CDR1 SQVTM, CDR2 ANQGSEA. The CDR3 has 13 residues.

The V and J genes are TRBV28 and TRBJ2-1; TRBD2 matches at 15 bases. The germline gives CDR1 MDHEN, CDR2 SYDVKM. The CDR3 contains 18 residues. J lost 5 bases, V lost 1 base, and 6 bases had no gene match. CDR3 DNA: TGTGCCAGCAGTTTATTTGGGACTAGCGGGGGGTTCAACAATGAGCAGTTCTTC. This gives the protein CASSLFGTSGGFNNEQFF.

V usage is TRBV6-5 and J usage is TRBJ1-1, with D possibly being TRBD1 (5 bases). The CDR3 has 13 residues. CDR1 MNHEY and CDR2 SVGAGI come from the germline V gene. Between the trimmed V and J ends, which lost 6 bases and 8 bases, there was a span of 16 bases. CDR3 sequence reads: CASSPTVGREAFF. The CDR3 DNA reads TGTGCCAGCAGCCCGACAGTGGGCCGGGAAGCTTTCTTT.

V and J are TRBV11-2 and TRBJ2-5; D not certain. V was cut by 1 base and J by 5 bases, with 5 bases left in between. Germline V CDR1 and CDR2: SGHAT, FQNNGV. The CDR3 has 12 residues. The DNA for the CDR3 is TGTGCCAGCAGCTTAGCCTATGAGACCCAGTACTTC. Translation gives CASSLAYETQYF.

This clone was counted only a few times. Other DNA variants within this sample encode the same CDR3. V gene TRBV10-3 combines with J gene TRBJ1-1; D perhaps matches TRBD1 (5 bases). Germline-derived CDR1 and CDR2 are ENHRY and SYGVKD. Trimming cost V 0 bases and J 3 bases, with 11 bases left between them. The CDR3 length is 15 residues. DNA of the CDR3: TGTGCCATCAGTGAGTCACCAGGGCTCGACACTGAAGCTTTCTTT. Encoded protein: CAISESPGLDTEAFF.

The rearrangement joins TRBV9 to TRBJ2-5; a weak D match, TRBD2 (5 bases). Germline CDR1 is SGDLS and CDR2 is YYNGEE. Trimming took 1 base from V and 4 from J, leaving 11 bases between them. The CDR3 is 14 amino acids. The CDR3 DNA sequence: TGTGCCAGCAGCGTATTAGGGAGTGGAGAGACCCAGTACTTC. Amino acid sequence: CASSVLGSGETQYF.

This clone was observed a handful of times. The V call is TRBV5-1, the J call TRBJ1-6; a weak D match, TRBD1 (5 bases). V dropped 2 bases and J dropped 8 bases, with 14 bases sitting between them. The germline CDR1 and CDR2 sequences are SGHRS and YFSETQ. The CDR3 totals 15 residues. The CDR3 coding sequence is TGCGCCAGCAGCTTAGCAGGGTTTTTGTATTCACCCCTCCACTTT. It encodes CASSLAGFLYSPLHF. Based on the CDR3 plus reference TRBV5-1 and TRBJ1-6, the full variable domain is KAGVTQTPRYLIKTRGQQVTLSCSPISGHRSVSWYQQTPGQGLQFLFEYFSETQRNKGNFPGRFSGRQFSNSRSEMNVSTLELGDSALYLCASSLAGFLYSPLHFGNGTRLTVT.

The genes are TRBV12-3 or TRBV12-4 and TRBJ2-7; TRBD1 aligns across 7 bases. This CDR3 contains 13 residues. J was trimmed by 2 bases and V by 3 bases; bases with no gene match: 1. CDR3 in DNA: TGTGCCAGCAGTTTTGGGACAGCCTACGAGCAGTACTTC. Its translation is CASSFGTAYEQYF.

Here the CDR3 reads CASSLRTGGETQYF. The CDR3, as DNA: TGTGCCAGCAGCTTAAGAACAGGGGGAGAGACCCAGTACTTC. The V and J genes are TRBV7-9 and TRBJ2-5; 8 positions agree with TRBD1. CDR1 is SEHNR and CDR2 is FQNEAQ in the germline V gene (reference sequence). Trimming took 2 bases from V and 4 from J; bases not matched to a gene: 3. The CDR3 is made up of 14 amino acids.

The chain couples TRBV19 to TRBJ1-5; D gene uncertain. Germline CDR1 and CDR2: LNHDA and SQIVND (reference sequence). V dropped 3 bases and J dropped 7 bases, with 10 bases sitting between them. The CDR3 is 13 amino acids. The CDR3 coding sequence is TGTGCCAGTAGTATGGAGTATTCCCAGCCCCAGCATTTT. Translation gives CASSMEYSQPQHF. Drawing the rest from reference TRBV19 and TRBJ1-5, the complete variable domain is DGGITQSPKYLFRKEGQNVTLSCEQNLNHDAMYWYRQDPGQGLRLIYYSQIVNDFQKGDIAEGYSVSREKKESFPLTVTSAQKNPTAFYLCASSMEYSQPQHFGDGTRLSIL.

The chain employs TRBV19 and TRBJ1-2; D is perhaps TRBD1 (5 bases). Germline V gene data show CDR1 as LNHDA and CDR2 as SQIVND (reference sequence). The CDR3 consists of 15 residues. Trimming took 6 bases from V and 3 from J, leaving 17 bases between them. The CDR3 DNA is TGTGCCAGTAGGCGCGCGGGGGGAGGTGACTATGGCTACACCTTC. This translates into CASRRAGGGDYGYTF. The whole variable domain, remainder taken from reference TRBV19 and TRBJ1-2, is DGGITQSPKYLFRKEGQNVTLSCEQNLNHDAMYWYRQDPGQGLRLIYYSQIVNDFQKGDIAEGYSVSREKKESFPLTVTSAQKNPTAFYLCASRRAGGGDYGYTFGSGTRLTVV.

This chain uses TRBV19 with TRBJ1-4, with a possible D match to TRBD1 (5 bases). The CDR3 loop spans 15 amino acids. Germline V gene data show CDR1 as LNHDA and CDR2 as SQIVND (reference sequence). Trimming cost V 3 bases and J 7 bases, with 15 bases left between them. The CDR3 DNA reads TGTGCCAGTAGTATGCCGGGACGGGGGAGTGAAAAACTGTTTTTT. It codes for CASSMPGRGSEKLFF.

As DNA, the CDR3 is TGTGCCAGCAGCTTAACCTCGGGGTTCGGGGAGCAGTTCTTC. Amino acids: CASSLTSGFGEQFF. The chain carries TRBV7-3 and TRBJ2-1; possibly TRBD2 for D (5 bases). Trimming stripped 0 bases from V and 10 bases from J, with 13 bases between. The CDR3 runs 14 residues. Germline-derived CDR1 and CDR2 are SGHTA and FQGTGA.

This chain uses TRBV30 with TRBJ2-3, with a weak D call TRBD2 (6 bases). Germline assignment: CDR1 GTSNPN and CDR2 SVGIG (reference sequence). This CDR3 is built from 14 residues. V shed 5 bases and J shed 5 bases, with 17 bases lying between them. CDR3 in amino acids: CAWGSGGLIDTQYF. The CDR3, as DNA: TGTGCCTGGGGATCTGGGGGGTTAATAGATACGCAGTATTTT.